These 6 T cell receptor beta chains originate from one sample sequenced in a study of T cells in Graves' hyperthyroidism and ophthalmopathy. Researchers took RNA transcripts and amplified the TCR beta CDR3 regions from them. TCR CDR3 underwent first-round RT-PCR with the HTBI primer set. Using its own MiXCR run on the multiplex PCR reads, TCRdb lists one record per CDR3 protein. The table includes approximately 560,000 distinct CDR3 sequences, 15% to 19% detected once. The sample consisted of blood. The receptors were sampled from a woman aged 30 to 39 with Graves' hyperthyroidism.

This chain uses TRBV9 with TRBJ2-1; TRBD1 matches 8 bases. V lost 4 bases to trimming and J lost 9 bases; unmatched junction nucleotides: 18. The CDR3 consists of 17 residues. Germline V gene sequence: CDR1 SGDLS, CDR2 YYNGEE. This CDR3 is CASSPLRGQGAMGEQFF. The CDR3 DNA is TGTGCCAGCAGCCCTCTCCGGGGGCAGGGGGCGATGGGTGAGCAGTTCTTC.

This clonotype appeared a few times. The chain couples TRBV4-2 to TRBJ2-5, with 7 nucleotides matching TRBD1. The CDR3 extends over 16 amino acids. Per germline, CDR1 LGHNA and CDR2 YNFKEQ. J lost 2 bases, V lost 1 base, and 7 bases had no gene match. Written as DNA, the CDR3 is TGTGCCAGCAGCCAAGGGAGACAGGGTCGGCAAGAGACCCAGTACTTC. Residues: CASSQGRQGRQETQYF.

This clonotype was found a few times. This chain links TRBV7-9 with TRBJ2-1; D call uncertain. Per the germline V gene, CDR1 is SEHNR and CDR2 is FQNEAQ (reference sequence). The CDR3 sequence is 14 residues long. V dropped 0 bases and J dropped 5 bases, with 8 bases sitting between them. CDR3 in amino acids: CASSLAGPHNEQFF. CDR3 bases: TGTGCCAGCAGCTTAGCCGGGCCGCACAATGAGCAGTTCTTC.

This clonotype was counted at least ten times. The rearrangement links TRBV5-1 to TRBJ2-7; possible D gene TRBD1, 7 bases. Between the trimmed V and J ends, which lost 1 base and 5 bases, there was a span of 22 bases. Germline CDR1 SGHRS, CDR2 YFSETQ. The CDR3 length is 17 residues. DNA for the CDR3: TGCGCCAGCAGCTTGCGACAGGGAGGTCGGCGGGACAACGAGCAGTACTTC. Protein: CASSLRQGGRRDNEQYF. Together with reference TRBV5-1 and TRBJ2-7, the CDR3 gives the full variable domain: KAGVTQTPRYLIKTRGQQVTLSCSPISGHRSVSWYQQTPGQGLQFLFEYFSETQRNKGNFPGRFSGRQFSNSRSEMNVSTLELGDSALYLCASSLRQGGRRDNEQYFGPGTRLTVT.

This clonotype was counted a few times. Germline is not matched at one junction end, which may reflect a read error. The rearrangement links TRBV9 to TRBJ2-3; unclear D gene. CDR3 length equals 14 residues. Per the germline V gene, CDR1 is SGDLS and CDR2 is YYNGEE. CDR3 in amino acids: CASSPHSGTDAQYF. The CDR3 coding sequence is TGTGCCAGCAGCCCCCATTCCGGCACAGATGCGCAGTATTTT. The variable domain in full, with the rest retrieved from reference TRBV9 and TRBJ2-3, is DSGVTQTPKHLITATGQRVTLRCSPRSGDLSVYWYQQSLDQGLQFLIQYYNGEERAKGNILERFSAQQFPDLHSELNLSSLELGDSALYFCASSPHSGTDAQYFGPGTRLTVL.

About this clonotype itself: This may stem from a read error, because a much larger clone lies one nucleotide away. The rearrangement uses TRBV20-1 and TRBJ1-1; a weak D match, TRBD1 (6 bases). The germline V gene has CDR1 DFQATT and CDR2 SNEGSKA (reference sequence). Trimming took off 6 bases at V and 3 bases at J, with 17 bases between the two ends. The CDR3 length is 14 residues. CDR3 coding DNA: TGCAGTGCGACAAACCGGGGGGCAGACACTGAAGCTTTCTTT. Its translation is CSATNRGADTEAFF.